Presented here are 10 T cell receptor beta chains from one specimen sequenced in a study of T cells in Graves' hyperthyroidism and ophthalmopathy. Amplification of TCR beta CDR3 regions used RNA as the template. Primed by the HTBI set, a first-round RT-PCR was run on the TCR CDR3. TCRdb itself ran the multiplex PCR reads through MiXCR, one entry per CDR3 protein. In the table there are approximately 600,000 distinct CDR3 sequences, less than 25% of which are singletons. Sequencing used blood. The receptors shown here come from a man younger than 45 with Graves' ophthalmopathy.

This chain links TRBV20-1 with TRBJ2-3; D ambiguous. V was cut by 3 bases and J by 1 base, with 11 bases left in between. Germline loops: CDR1 DFQATT, CDR2 SNEGSKA (reference sequence). The CDR3 has 14 residues. The CDR3 DNA reads as TGCAGTGCTAGGGAGACGAGAGGCACAGATACGCAGTATTTT. It encodes CSARETRGTDTQYF.

This clonotype was detected only a few times. The V and J genes are TRBV4-1 and TRBJ2-7, with 8 bases matching TRBD2. V was clipped by 4 bases and J by 4 bases; unmatched bases: 18. CDR1 and CDR2 (germline): MGHRA, YSYEKL. The CDR3 is 18 residues long. This CDR3 is CASSLDIAGGGRRYEQYF. The DNA of the CDR3 is TGCGCCAGCAGCCTCGATATTGCTGGGGGCGGGAGGAGGTACGAGCAGTACTTC.

The gene calls are TRBV5-1 and TRBJ2-2; 14 nucleotides match TRBD2. The CDR3 loop spans 17 amino acids. Germline values: CDR1 SGHRS, CDR2 YFSETQ. V gave up 4 bases and J gave up 3 bases; unmatched junction bases: 5. The CDR3 sequence: CASSRTSGRMDTGELFF. The CDR3 coding sequence is TGCGCCAGCAGCAGGACTAGCGGGAGGATGGACACCGGGGAGCTGTTTTTT.

The chain employs TRBV29-1 and TRBJ2-3; the D gene is possibly TRBD1 (6 bases). The CDR3 runs 12 residues. CDR1 and CDR2 from the germline V gene are SQVTM and ANQGSEA. CDR3 DNA sequence: TGCAGTTTACGACAGGGCACAGATACGCAGTATTTT. Translating it yields CSLRQGTDTQYF.

This clonotype has a count of ten or more. The J gene is TRBJ1-2, the V gene TRBV6-1; D may be TRBD1 (6 bases). Trimming took 6 bases from V and 7 from J, leaving 18 bases between them. The CDR3 runs 14 residues. Germline values: CDR1 MNHNS, CDR2 SASEGT. DNA of the CDR3: TGTGCCAGCAGGGCTCCTGGACAGATACCTGGCTACACCTTC. This translates into CASRAPGQIPGYTF.

This clonotype was detected only a few times. V is TRBV10-3 and J is TRBJ2-7; 7 nucleotides agree with TRBD1. Germline CDR1 ENHRY, CDR2 SYGVKD. The CDR3 length is 14 residues. V lost 2 bases, J lost 3 bases, and 4 bases stayed unmatched. In DNA form, the CDR3 reads TGTGCCATCAGTGAGATGGCAGGGGGCTACGAGCAGTACTTC. It specifies CAISEMAGGYEQYF.

The chain uses TRBV3-1 and TRBJ2-3; the D is unclear. The CDR3 runs 11 residues. V lost 8 bases, J lost 3 bases, and 6 bases lay in between. Looked up from germline, CDR1 is LGHDT and CDR2 is YNNKEL (reference sequence). Here the CDR3 reads CASQQTDTQYF. The DNA of the CDR3 is TGTGCCAGCCAGCAAACAGATACGCAGTATTTT.

The chain combines TRBV14 with TRBJ2-2; D remains unclear. Trimming removed 1 base at V and 5 bases at J, with 8 bases between. From germline, CDR1 is SGHDN and CDR2 FVKESK. This CDR3 has 14 residues. CDR3 sequence: CASSQASSTGELFF. The DNA for the CDR3 is TGTGCCAGCAGCCAAGCTAGTTCTACCGGGGAGCTGTTTTTT.

The rearrangement links TRBV20-1 to TRBJ2-2; TRBD1 agrees at 8 bases. This CDR3 has 13 amino acids. Trimming cost V 5 bases and J 6 bases; bases outside gene matches: 5. CDR1 is DFQATT and CDR2 is SNEGSKA in the germline V gene (reference sequence). The CDR3 region has the DNA TGCAGTGCTGGACAGGGTTTGGCCGGGGAGCTGTTTTTT. It is translated as CSAGQGLAGELFF.

A few counts support this clonotype. The V gene is TRBV27, the J gene TRBJ1-1; weak D call: TRBD1 (5 bases). Germline-derived CDR1 and CDR2 are MNHEY and SMNVEV (reference sequence). Trimming removed 3 bases from V and 6 bases from J, with 11 bases in between. The CDR3 is made up of 13 amino acids. Here the CDR3 DNA reads TGTGCCAGCAGTTTTCGGGGGGTGGCTGAAGCTTTCTTT. Protein product: CASSFRGVAEAFF.